One sample yielded the 15 T cell receptor beta chains listed below, sequenced in a study of early T cells in non-severe SARS-CoV-2 infection (dated by TCRdb to 2020 to 2022). The library was prepared using 5' RACE. The instrument was a NextSeq 500. TCRdb cleaned the public reads at Q25 with fastp, built clones with MiXCR and kept in-frame beta chains. Every entry covers one CDR3 protein and lists the most common genes and DNA from its rows. A total of approximately 84,000 distinct CDR3 sequences appear in this sample, approximately 15% of them only once. Less than 7% of the sample is in the top ten clones. Sequences were obtained from whole blood. The receptors come from an adult who was a healthcare worker with PCR-confirmed SARS-CoV-2 infection or an uninfected control (not recorded which).

The chain couples TRBV12-3 or TRBV12-4 to TRBJ2-2; D perhaps matches TRBD2 (5 bases). The germline V and J ends were trimmed by 6 bases and 4 bases, with 9 bases remaining between them. There are 13 residues in the CDR3. This chain's CDR3 is CASRSLATGELFF. The CDR3 nucleotides read TGTGCCAGCAGATCCCTAGCCACCGGGGAGCTGTTTTTT.

This clonotype turned up a few times. CDR3 protein: CATSTSTVFQPQHF. CDR3 nucleotide sequence: TGTGCCACCAGCACTTCGACGGTATTCCAGCCCCAGCATTTT. V usage is TRBV15 and J usage is TRBJ1-5; D remains ambiguous. V was cut by 4 bases and J by 7 bases, with 14 bases left in between. From germline, CDR1 is LNHNV and CDR2 YYDKDF (reference sequence). This CDR3 has 14 residues.

This clonotype was detected a few times. CDR3 residues: CASSETGGSYEQYF. For the CDR3, the DNA is TGTGCCAGCAGCGAGACAGGGGGCTCCTACGAGCAGTACTTC. V is TRBV12-3 or TRBV12-4 and J is TRBJ2-7, with 9 nucleotides matching TRBD1. The V gene end was trimmed by 6 bases and the J gene end by 0 bases; junction bases not matched to a gene: 3. The CDR3 is 14 residues long.

The rearrangement links TRBV9 to TRBJ2-1, with TRBD2 as a possible D gene (7 bases). CDR3 length: 14 residues. V was trimmed by 0 bases and J by 9 bases, leaving 13 bases between them. Germline CDR1 reads SGDLS; CDR2 reads YYNGEE. As DNA, the CDR3 is TGTGCCAGCAGCGTAGGAGGGGGGGCCAGTGAGCAGTTCTTC. Amino acids: CASSVGGGASEQFF.

This clonotype was seen more than once but under ten times. The chain has TRBV15 and TRBJ2-1; 8 nucleotides line up with TRBD2. The germline gives CDR1 LNHNV, CDR2 YYDKDF (reference sequence). V lost 7 bases to trimming and J lost 2 bases; unmatched junction nucleotides: 7. The CDR3 has 15 amino acids. CDR3 sequence: CATTMSGRTYNEQFF. Written as DNA, the CDR3 is TGTGCCACCACGATGAGCGGGAGAACCTACAATGAGCAGTTCTTC.

The chain carries TRBV14 and TRBJ2-1; D remains unclear. The length of the CDR3 is 14 residues. With 5 bases removed from V and 4 bases from J, the gap between germline ends came to 12 bases. Germline V gene data show CDR1 as SGHDN and CDR2 as FVKESK. Written as DNA, the CDR3 is TGTGCCAGCAGCTACGATAGTTTTTACAATGAGCAGTTCTTC. Translating it yields CASSYDSFYNEQFF.

The rearrangement links TRBV5-4 to TRBJ1-1; the D is unclear. V lost 4 bases to trimming and J lost 1 base, with 14 bases between them. The length of the CDR3 is 15 residues. Germline V gene lookup returns CDR1 SGHNT and CDR2 YYREEE (reference sequence). In DNA, the CDR3 is TGTGCCAGCAGCCGGGCTCGGTCTGGGAACACTGAAGCTTTCTTT. This translates into CASSRARSGNTEAFF.

This clonotype was recorded many times. The chain links TRBV11-2 to TRBJ2-3; D not certain. This CDR3 has 15 amino acids. CDR1 and CDR2 (germline): SGHAT, FQNNGV. The V and J ends lost 5 bases and 2 bases respectively, with 14 bases between them. CDR3 sequence: CASSKETAYTDTQYF. The CDR3 nucleotides are TGTGCCAGCAGCAAAGAGACTGCTTACACAGATACGCAGTATTTT.

This clonotype showed up just a few times. The chain combines TRBV6-6 with TRBJ2-4, with a tentative D call TRBD1 (6 bases). Germline values: CDR1 MNHNY, CDR2 SVGAGI (reference sequence). CDR3 size: 13 residues. V shed 4 bases and J shed 3 bases, with 7 bases lying between them. The CDR3 here is CASSLDSKNIQYF. In DNA, the CDR3 is TGTGCCAGCAGTTTGGACAGCAAAAACATTCAGTACTTC.

A few counts support this clonotype. DNA for the CDR3: TGTGCCAGCAGTTTCCGAACGAGAACCTACGAGCAGTACTTC. As protein: CASSFRTRTYEQYF. J is TRBJ2-7 and V is TRBV27; D unclear. V shed 3 bases and J shed 2 bases, with 11 bases lying between them. This CDR3 has 14 amino acids. Germline V gene lookup returns CDR1 MNHEY and CDR2 SMNVEV (reference sequence).

This clonotype has more than one count but fewer than ten. The chain has TRBV20-1 and TRBJ2-2, with D perhaps being TRBD1 or TRBD2 (5 bases each). The V gene lost 6 bases and the J gene lost 0 bases, with 14 bases spanning the gap. Germline CDR1 DFQATT, CDR2 SNEGSKA (reference sequence). The CDR3 contains 15 residues. This CDR3 is CSATPGPSNTGELFF. The CDR3 nucleotides are TGCAGTGCCACCCCGGGACCTTCGAACACCGGGGAGCTGTTTTTT.

J is TRBJ1-2 and V is TRBV7-3, with a weak D call TRBD1 (5 bases). The CDR3 is 14 residues long. CDR1 and CDR2 from the germline V gene are SGHTA and FQGTGA. Trimming shortened V by 1 base and J by 7 bases, and 13 bases separated the two germline ends. The CDR3 sequence is CASSLRAQGSGYTF. For the CDR3, the DNA is TGTGCCAGCAGCTTAAGAGCGCAGGGCAGTGGCTACACCTTC.

This chain connects TRBV4-3 to TRBJ2-2; D uncertain. The V gene's germline CDR1 is LGHNA and CDR2 YSLEER. Trimming shortened V by 0 bases and J by 6 bases, and 8 bases separated the two germline ends. The CDR3 length is 14 residues. CDR3 bases: TGCGCCAGCAGCCAAGATGGAACCGCCGGGGAGCTGTTTTTT. It is translated as CASSQDGTAGELFF.

This clonotype was observed at least ten times. V is TRBV6-6 and J is TRBJ2-1; 9 bases are a match to TRBD2. The trim removed 6 bases at V and 10 bases at J, leaving 10 bases unmatched. The length of the CDR3 is 14 residues. Germline lookup yields CDR1 MNHNY and CDR2 SVGAGI (reference sequence). CDR3 coding DNA: TGTGCCAGCAGCCGTAGCGGGAGTTCCCGGGAGCAGTTCTTC. Residues: CASSRSGSSREQFF.

This rearrangement joins TRBV7-9 to TRBJ1-5, with 9 bases fitting TRBD1. The V gene end was trimmed by 5 bases and the J gene end by 9 bases; junction bases not matched to a gene: 5. The CDR3 is 13 amino acids. Germline loops: CDR1 SEHNR, CDR2 FQNEAQ (reference sequence). In DNA form, the CDR3 reads TGTGCCAGCAGCCTGGACAGGGGAGCGCCCCAGCATTTT. Translation: CASSLDRGAPQHF.